These 27 T cell receptor beta chains came from one sample sequenced in a study of cytomegalovirus exposure and HLA in healthy donors. Produced via immunoSEQ multiplex PCR; TCRdb's table is partial and in-frame only. The sample consists of 82,000 or so clones, 95% of them appearing once. Material: PBMCs. These receptors originate from a woman in her late teens or twenties in good health and CMV-seronegative.

The V call is TRBV7-2, the J call TRBJ2-6, with 10 bases that match TRBD2. V gave up 0 bases and J gave up 4 bases; unmatched junction bases: 12. The CDR3 totals 20 residues. In germline, CDR1 is SGHTA, CDR2 FQGNSA. CDR3 region: CASSLAPVLAGNTGANVLTF. The CDR3 bases are TGTGCCAGCAGCTTAGCGCCGGTACTAGCGGGAAATACCGGGGCCAACGTCCTGACTTTC.

Turning to this clone: The junction differs from germline at one of its ends, possibly a read error. V usage is TRBV14 and J usage is TRBJ2-7; D is perhaps TRBD2 (5 bases). CDR3 length: 14 residues. Germline CDR1 SGHDN, CDR2 FVKESK. DNA for the CDR3: TGTGCCAGCAGTCAAGGGTGGAGGCCCTACGAGCAGTACTTC. Protein sequence: CASSQGWRPYEQYF. Filled out from reference TRBV14 and TRBJ2-7, the complete variable domain reads EAGVTQFPSHSVIEKGQTVTLRCDPISGHDNLYWYRRVMGKEIKFLLHFVKESKQDESGMPNNRFLAERTGGTYSTLKVQPAELEDSGVYFCASSQGWRPYEQYFGPGTRLTVT.

The chain carries TRBV12-5 and TRBJ2-6; D unresolved. CDR3 length equals 13 residues. Germline V gene data show CDR1 as LGHNT and CDR2 as FRNRAP. V was trimmed by 7 bases and J by 1 base, leaving 5 bases between them. CDR3 coding DNA: TGTGCTAGTGCCCTTTCTGGGGCCAACGTCCTGACTTTC. Encoded protein: CASALSGANVLTF.

The chain links TRBV11-3 to TRBJ2-7; TRBD1 is a possible D gene (6 bases). The germline gives CDR1 SGHNT, CDR2 YENEEA. The CDR3 spans 15 residues. V was pared by 1 base and J by 2 bases, with 12 bases between. The CDR3 bases are TGTGCCAGCAGCTTAGCGCCAGGGGACCCCTACGAGCAGTACTTC. Translated: CASSLAPGDPYEQYF.

The rearrangement joins TRBV7-9 to TRBJ1-4; 7 positions agree with TRBD1. Germline-derived CDR1 and CDR2 are SEHNR and FQNEAQ (reference sequence). The CDR3 consists of 12 residues. This CDR3 reads CAGGTANEKLFF. The CDR3 coding sequence is TGTGCAGGCGGGACAGCGAATGAAAAACTGTTTTTT.

V gene TRBV19 combines with J gene TRBJ1-1, with D maybe TRBD1 (6 bases). The V gene's germline CDR1 is LNHDA and CDR2 SQIVND (reference sequence). This CDR3 spans 14 amino acids. V was cut by 7 bases and J by 4 bases, with 16 bases left in between. CDR3 sequence reads: CASIVKGDGTEAFF. CDR3 nucleotides: TGTGCCAGTATAGTTAAGGGGGACGGCACTGAAGCTTTCTTT.

The V gene is TRBV19, the J gene TRBJ1-1, with 9 bases fitting TRBD1. CDR1 and CDR2 from the germline V gene are LNHDA and SQIVND (reference sequence). Trimming cost V 0 bases and J 0 bases; bases outside gene matches: 20. CDR3 length: 22 amino acids. DNA for the CDR3: TGTGCCAGTAGTATAGACCACACCCCAAGACCAGGACAGGGGTTCATGAACACTGAAGCTTTCTTT. It is translated as CASSIDHTPRPGQGFMNTEAFF.

This chain links TRBV7-2 with TRBJ1-3; tentatively, D is TRBD1 (6 bases). In germline, CDR1 is SGHTA, CDR2 FQGNSA. The CDR3 consists of 15 residues. Trimming left V 5 bases short and J 9 bases short, with 20 bases between. CDR3 bases: TGTGCCAGCAGCCAATTACAGGGTTGGATCGGCACCATATATTTT. This gives the protein CASSQLQGWIGTIYF.

The rearrangement uses TRBV4-1 and TRBJ1-2; 7 nucleotides line up with TRBD1. The ends lost 2 bases at V and 2 bases at J; junction bases unmatched: 5. The CDR3 contains 15 residues. Germline CDR1 reads MGHRA; CDR2 reads YSYEKL. The CDR3 nucleotides read TGCGCCAGCAGCCAACCGGGACAGATGAACTATGGCTACACCTTC. Translation: CASSQPGQMNYGYTF.

J is TRBJ2-2 and V is TRBV11-2, with 13 bases fitting TRBD2. The J segment lost 7 bases and the V segment lost 1 base, leaving 12 bases of the junction unmatched. Germline lookup yields CDR1 SGHAT and CDR2 FQNNGV. The CDR3 length is 19 residues. The CDR3 nucleotides are TGTGCCAGCAGCTTAGCCCTTACTAGCGGGAGGGCCGGGAGCGGGGAGCTGTTTTTT. It codes for CASSLALTSGRAGSGELFF.

CDR3 DNA: TGTGCCACCAGCAGACGGACAGGCATTAGCAATCAGCCCCAGCATTTT. It is translated as CATSRRTGISNQPQHF. The V and J genes are TRBV15 and TRBJ1-5, with 7 bases lining up with TRBD1. The germline CDR1 and CDR2 sequences are LNHNV and YYDKDF (reference sequence). The CDR3 runs to 16 residues. The J segment lost 0 bases and the V segment lost 2 bases, leaving 4 bases of the junction unmatched.

This chain joins TRBV6-5 and TRBJ2-7; 10 bases line up with TRBD2. The CDR3 totals 13 residues. Germline V gives CDR1 MNHEY, CDR2 SVGAGI. Unmatched junction bases numbered 3, after V lost 5 bases and J lost 5 bases. The chain's CDR3 is CASSGLAAHEQYF. In DNA form, the CDR3 reads TGTGCCAGCAGTGGACTAGCGGCCCACGAGCAGTACTTC.

The chain combines TRBV11-3 with TRBJ2-2, with 9 bases lining up with TRBD2. CDR1 is SGHNT, CDR2 YENEEA, per germline. The trim removed 1 base at V and 5 bases at J, leaving 5 bases unmatched. CDR3 size: 16 residues. In nucleotides, the CDR3 is TGTGCCAGCAGCTTAGCACTAGCGGGCTTAACCGGGGAGCTGTTTTTT. Protein product: CASSLALAGLTGELFF.

The chain is built from TRBV29-1 and TRBJ2-1; 13 positions agree with TRBD2. Germline values: CDR1 SQVTM, CDR2 ANQGSEA. The length of the CDR3 is 19 residues. V gave up 2 bases and J gave up 2 bases; unmatched junction bases: 12. CDR3 amino acids: CSVESWGLAGSETYNEQFF. As DNA, the CDR3 is TGCAGCGTTGAATCGTGGGGACTAGCGGGAAGTGAGACCTACAATGAGCAGTTCTTC.

This clone has more than one count but fewer than ten. The gene calls are TRBV2 and TRBJ2-3; D possibly corresponds to TRBD1 (5 bases). The CDR3 consists of 14 residues. Trimming left V 3 bases short and J 3 bases short, with 10 bases between. Germline V lookup: CDR1 SNHLY, CDR2 FYNNEI. CDR3 residues: CASSDRAQTDTQYF. The CDR3 DNA follows: TGTGCCAGCAGTGACAGGGCGCAGACAGATACGCAGTATTTT.

V is TRBV19 and J is TRBJ2-2; maybe TRBD1 (6 bases). CDR3 length: 13 residues. Germline V lookup: CDR1 LNHDA, CDR2 SQIVND (reference sequence). V shed 6 bases and J shed 7 bases, with 12 bases lying between them. In nucleotides, the CDR3 is TGTGCCAGTAGGATACCAGGGGTCGGGGAGCTGTTTTTT. It encodes CASRIPGVGELFF.

V is TRBV10-2 and J is TRBJ2-1; 7 bases match TRBD2. The CDR3 consists of 13 residues. Germline loops: CDR1 WSHSY, CDR2 SAAADI. V lost 4 bases to trimming and J lost 8 bases; unmatched junction nucleotides: 5. The CDR3 here is CASSVAGEDEQFF. Here the CDR3 DNA reads TGCGCCAGCAGTGTGGCGGGAGAGGATGAGCAGTTCTTC.

The V call is TRBV7-8, the J call TRBJ1-4; D perhaps matches TRBD1 (5 bases). Trimming shortened V by 4 bases and J by 2 bases, and 14 bases separated the two germline ends. This CDR3 spans 16 amino acids. From germline, CDR1 is SGHVS and CDR2 FQNEAQ. This CDR3 reads CASSSRSGSTNEKLFF. DNA for the CDR3: TGTGCCAGCAGCTCCCGTTCAGGGTCCACTAATGAAAAACTGTTTTTT.

The chain recombines TRBV7-6 with TRBJ2-1; 7 bases line up with TRBD2. The CDR3 contains 18 residues. The germline V gene has CDR1 SGHVS and CDR2 FNYEAQ. V lost 4 bases to trimming and J lost 5 bases; unmatched junction nucleotides: 17. The CDR3 DNA sequence: TGTGCCAGCAGCTCCGGACTAGTATTTTATGGCCCCAACAATGAGCAGTTCTTC. Its protein product is CASSSGLVFYGPNNEQFF.

This chain links TRBV4-1 with TRBJ1-1; possible D gene TRBD1, 6 bases. Germline loops: CDR1 MGHRA, CDR2 YSYEKL. V gave up 4 bases and J gave up 1 base, with 13 bases separating them. The CDR3 contains 15 residues. The CDR3 nucleotides read TGCGCCAGCAGCCGACAGGTTAGGGGGAACACTGAAGCTTTCTTT. As protein: CASSRQVRGNTEAFF.

The rearrangement joins TRBV6-5 to TRBJ1-4; no clear D. Germline V gene sequence: CDR1 MNHEY, CDR2 SVGAGI. The V end was cut by 7 bases, the J end by 1 base, with 4 bases between. There are 12 residues in the CDR3. CDR3 sequence reads: CASIETNEKLFF. CDR3 in DNA: TGTGCCAGCATAGAAACTAATGAAAAACTGTTTTTT.

This clone was counted a few times. This chain uses TRBV4-3 with TRBJ2-1, with TRBD1 as a possible D gene (5 bases). The V end was cut by 0 bases, the J end by 4 bases, with 13 bases between. Germline V lookup: CDR1 LGHNA, CDR2 YSLEER. CDR3 length equals 16 residues. CDR3 residues: CASSQDSRQTYNEQFF. In nucleotides, the CDR3 is TGCGCCAGCAGCCAAGATTCCCGACAGACATACAATGAGCAGTTCTTC.

The J gene is TRBJ2-7, the V gene TRBV5-4; TRBD1 aligns across 8 bases. The germline gives CDR1 SGHNT, CDR2 YYREEE (reference sequence). With 0 bases clipped from V and 5 bases from J, the junction kept 7 bases outside the gene matches. The CDR3 has 15 residues. The CDR3 nucleotides read TGTGCCAGCAGCTTGGACGGGACAGGAGTGGACGAGCAGTACTTC. It yields the protein CASSLDGTGVDEQYF.

This rearrangement joins TRBV18 to TRBJ1-3; 9 bases map to TRBD1. The CDR3 spans 18 residues. Germline V gene sequence: CDR1 KGHSH, CDR2 LQKENI. V was clipped by 1 base and J by 1 base; unmatched bases: 8. The CDR3, as DNA: TGTGCCAGCTCACCACGTCTTAACAGGGGGCGATCTGGAAACACCATATATTTT. It is translated as CASSPRLNRGRSGNTIYF.

This chain uses TRBV7-9 with TRBJ2-1; 11 positions match TRBD2. The ends lost 7 bases at V and 4 bases at J; junction bases unmatched: 12. Looked up from germline, CDR1 is SEHNR and CDR2 is FQNEAQ (reference sequence). The CDR3 sequence is 17 residues long. In DNA, the CDR3 is TGTGCCAGCACCACTGAGTGGCTAGCGGGAGGTTACAATGAGCAGTTCTTC. It translates to CASTTEWLAGGYNEQFF.

The genes are TRBV7-2 and TRBJ2-1, with D hard to call. V dropped 7 bases and J dropped 4 bases, with 5 bases sitting between them. CDR1 is SGHTA and CDR2 is FQGNSA in the germline V gene. This CDR3 has 11 residues. The CDR3 loop reads CASIEYNEQFF. CDR3 in DNA: TGTGCCAGCATCGAGTACAATGAGCAGTTCTTC.

The chain carries TRBV27 and TRBJ2-5; 12 nucleotides agree with TRBD2. The germline gives CDR1 MNHEY, CDR2 SMNVEV (reference sequence). J was trimmed by 5 bases and V by 5 bases; bases with no gene match: 9. The length of the CDR3 is 16 residues. The CDR3 protein is CASSPWTSGIGETQYF. The CDR3 DNA reads TGTGCCAGCAGTCCGTGGACTAGCGGGATTGGGGAGACCCAGTACTTC.